The source of this TCR beta chain is a study of monozygotic twins with inflammatory bowel disease. Comment on this clonotype: Its antigen is undetermined.

TCRdb derives one entry per CDR3 protein from the 5' RACE reads, leaving out DNA. The sample includes approximately 160,000 distinct CDR3 sequences. Study-level results: Differing immunosuppressive treatments may have added variability to patient repertoires.

The CDR3 covers 16 residues. Germline CDR1 SGHNT, CDR2 YYREEE (reference sequence). The receptor's source is a human donor with ulcerative colitis or Crohn's disease, or a healthy co-twin of an affected twin (not recorded which). The sequencing input was blood. This chain links TRBV5-4 with TRBJ2-1; TCRdb selects TRBD1, and the lack of DNA leaves this call unchecked. The CDR3 reads CASSAAGDRINNEQFF.